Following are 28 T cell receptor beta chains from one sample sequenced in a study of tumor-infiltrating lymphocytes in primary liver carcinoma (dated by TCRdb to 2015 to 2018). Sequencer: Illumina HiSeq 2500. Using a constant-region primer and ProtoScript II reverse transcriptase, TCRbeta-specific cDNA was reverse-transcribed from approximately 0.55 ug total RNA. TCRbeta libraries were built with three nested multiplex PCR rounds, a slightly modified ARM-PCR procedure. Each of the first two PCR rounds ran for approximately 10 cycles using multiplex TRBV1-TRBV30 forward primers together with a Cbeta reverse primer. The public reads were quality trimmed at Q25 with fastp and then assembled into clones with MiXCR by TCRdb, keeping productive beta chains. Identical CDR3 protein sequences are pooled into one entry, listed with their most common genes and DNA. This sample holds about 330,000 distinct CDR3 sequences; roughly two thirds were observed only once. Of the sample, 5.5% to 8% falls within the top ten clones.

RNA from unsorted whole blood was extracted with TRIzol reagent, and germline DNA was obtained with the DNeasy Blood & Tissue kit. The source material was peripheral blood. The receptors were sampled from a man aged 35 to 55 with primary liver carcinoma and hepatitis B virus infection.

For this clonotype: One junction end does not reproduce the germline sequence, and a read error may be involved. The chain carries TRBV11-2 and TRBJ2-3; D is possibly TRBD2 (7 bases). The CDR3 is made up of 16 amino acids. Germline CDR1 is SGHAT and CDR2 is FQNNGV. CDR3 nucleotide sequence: TGTGCCAGCAGCCAATACCACGGGGGGCTAACAGATACACAGTATTTT. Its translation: CASSQYHGGLTDTQYF.

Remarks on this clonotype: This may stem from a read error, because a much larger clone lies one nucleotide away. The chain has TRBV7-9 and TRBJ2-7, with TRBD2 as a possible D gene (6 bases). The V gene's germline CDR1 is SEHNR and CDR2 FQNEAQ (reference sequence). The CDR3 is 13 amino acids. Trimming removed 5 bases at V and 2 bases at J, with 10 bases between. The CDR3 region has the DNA TGTGCCAGCAGCCCGGGACTTCCCTACGAGCAGTACTTC. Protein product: CASSPGLPYEQYF. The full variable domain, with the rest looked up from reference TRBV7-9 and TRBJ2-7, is DTGVSQNPRHKITKRGQNVTFRCDPISEHNRLYWYRQTLGQGPEFLTYFQNEAQLEKSRLLSDRFSAERPKGSFSTLEIQRTEQGDSAMYLCASSPGLPYEQYFGPGTRLTVT.

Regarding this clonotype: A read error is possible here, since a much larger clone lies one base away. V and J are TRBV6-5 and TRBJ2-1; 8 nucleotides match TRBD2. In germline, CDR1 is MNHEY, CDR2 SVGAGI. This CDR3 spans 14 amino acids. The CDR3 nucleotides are TGTGTCAGCAGTCCCTTCGGGAGGGCGGTTGAGCAGTTCTTC. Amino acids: CVSSPFGRAVEQFF.

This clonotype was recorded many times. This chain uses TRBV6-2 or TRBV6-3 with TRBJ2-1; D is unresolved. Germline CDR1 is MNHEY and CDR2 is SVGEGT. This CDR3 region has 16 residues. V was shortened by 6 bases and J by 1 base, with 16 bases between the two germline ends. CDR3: CASSPVVSLSYNEQFF. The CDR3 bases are TGTGCCAGCAGCCCAGTGGTCTCATTATCCTACAATGAGCAGTTCTTC.

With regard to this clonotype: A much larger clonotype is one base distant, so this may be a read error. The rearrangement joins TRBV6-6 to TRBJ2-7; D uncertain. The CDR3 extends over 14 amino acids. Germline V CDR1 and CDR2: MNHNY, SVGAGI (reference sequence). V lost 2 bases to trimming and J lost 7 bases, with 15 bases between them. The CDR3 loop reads CASSYIRTSREQYF. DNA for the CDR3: TGTGCCAGCAGTTACATTCGGACGAGCAGGGAGCAGTACTTC.

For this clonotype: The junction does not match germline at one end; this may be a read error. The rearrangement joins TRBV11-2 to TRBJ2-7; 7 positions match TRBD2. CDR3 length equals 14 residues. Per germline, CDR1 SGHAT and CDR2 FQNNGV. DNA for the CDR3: TGTGCCAGTAGCTTAGCGGGTATCCAGGGATGGCGGTACTTC. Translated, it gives CASSLAGIQGWRYF.

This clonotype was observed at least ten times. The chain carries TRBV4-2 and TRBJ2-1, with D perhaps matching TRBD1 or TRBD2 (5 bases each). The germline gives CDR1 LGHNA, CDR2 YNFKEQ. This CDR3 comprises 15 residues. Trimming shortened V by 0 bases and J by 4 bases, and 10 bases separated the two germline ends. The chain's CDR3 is CASSQEGTEYNEQFF. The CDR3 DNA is TGTGCCAGCAGCCAAGAAGGGACCGAATACAATGAGCAGTTCTTC.

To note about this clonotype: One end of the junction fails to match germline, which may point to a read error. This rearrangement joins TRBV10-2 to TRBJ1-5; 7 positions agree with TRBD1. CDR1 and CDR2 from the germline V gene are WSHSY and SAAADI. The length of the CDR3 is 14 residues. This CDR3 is CASTGQMINQPHHF. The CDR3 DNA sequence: TGCGCCAGCACGGGACAGATGATCAATCAGCCCCACCATTTT.

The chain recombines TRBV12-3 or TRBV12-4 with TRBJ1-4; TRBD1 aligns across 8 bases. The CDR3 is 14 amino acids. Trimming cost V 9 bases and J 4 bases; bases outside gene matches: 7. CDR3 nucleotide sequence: TGTGCCAGTAGAAGGACAGGGTTTAATGAAAAACTGTTTTTT. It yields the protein CASRRTGFNEKLFF.

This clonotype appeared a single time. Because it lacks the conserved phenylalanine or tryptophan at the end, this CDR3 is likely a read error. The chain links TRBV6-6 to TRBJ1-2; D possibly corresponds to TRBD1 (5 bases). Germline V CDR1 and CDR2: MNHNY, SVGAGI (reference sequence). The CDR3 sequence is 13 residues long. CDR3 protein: CASSIQESYGYTS. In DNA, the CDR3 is TGTGCTAGCAGTATACAGGAGTCCTATGGCTACACCTCC.

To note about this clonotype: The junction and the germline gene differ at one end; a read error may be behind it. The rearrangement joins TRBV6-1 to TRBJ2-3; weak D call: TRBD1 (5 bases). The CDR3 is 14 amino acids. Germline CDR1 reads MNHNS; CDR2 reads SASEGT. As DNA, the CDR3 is TGTGCCAGCAGTGAATTCAGGGCTGCGGATACGCATTATTTT. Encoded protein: CASSEFRAADTHYF.

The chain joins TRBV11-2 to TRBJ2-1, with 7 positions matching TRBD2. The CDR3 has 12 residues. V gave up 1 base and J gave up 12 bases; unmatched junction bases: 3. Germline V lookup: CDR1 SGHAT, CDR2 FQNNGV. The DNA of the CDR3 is TGTGCCAGCAGCTTAGGTGGGGGGGGGCAGTTCTTC. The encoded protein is CASSLGGGGQFF.

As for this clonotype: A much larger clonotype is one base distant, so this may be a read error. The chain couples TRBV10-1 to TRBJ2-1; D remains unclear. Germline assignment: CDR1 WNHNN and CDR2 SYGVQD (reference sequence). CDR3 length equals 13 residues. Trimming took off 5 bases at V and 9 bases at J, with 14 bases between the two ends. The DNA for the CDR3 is TGCGCCAGCAGTTCTATGATCACGAGTGAGCAGTTCTTC. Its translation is CASSSMITSEQFF.

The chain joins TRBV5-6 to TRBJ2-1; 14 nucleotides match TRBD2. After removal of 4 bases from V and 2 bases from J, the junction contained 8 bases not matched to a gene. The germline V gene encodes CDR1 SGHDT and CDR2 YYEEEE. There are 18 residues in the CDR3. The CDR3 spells CASSRGLAGVLAYNEQFF. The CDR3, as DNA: TGTGCCAGCAGCCGGGGACTAGCGGGAGTTTTGGCCTACAATGAGCAGTTCTTC.

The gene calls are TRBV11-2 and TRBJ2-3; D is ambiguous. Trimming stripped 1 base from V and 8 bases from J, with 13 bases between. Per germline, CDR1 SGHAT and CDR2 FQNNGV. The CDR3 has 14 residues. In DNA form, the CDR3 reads TGTGCCAGCAGCTTAGGTGCCTTGGGTGGTACGCAGTATTTT. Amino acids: CASSLGALGGTQYF. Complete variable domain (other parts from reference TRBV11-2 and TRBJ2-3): EAGVAQSPRYKIIEKRQSVAFWCNPISGHATLYWYQQILGQGPKLLIQFQNNGVVDDSQLPKDRFSAERLKGVDSTLKIQPAKLEDSAVYLCASSLGALGGTQYFGPGTRLTVL.

This chain's CDR3 is CASSLLDRTYEQYF. In nucleotides, the CDR3 is TGTGCCAGCAGTTTACTAGACAGAACCTACGAGCAGTACTTC. V usage is TRBV11-2 and J usage is TRBJ2-7; D might be TRBD1 or TRBD2, each matching 5 bases. The V and J ends lost 6 bases and 2 bases respectively, with 14 bases between them. The CDR3 has 14 amino acids. Germline V CDR1 and CDR2: SGHAT, FQNNGV.

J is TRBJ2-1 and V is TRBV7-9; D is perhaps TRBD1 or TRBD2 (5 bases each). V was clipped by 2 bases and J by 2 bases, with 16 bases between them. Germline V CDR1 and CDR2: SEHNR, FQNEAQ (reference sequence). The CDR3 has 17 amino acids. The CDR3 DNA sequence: TGTGCCAGCAGCTTAAGGGGAGAAACGGGCCCCTACAATGAGCAGTTCTTC. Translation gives CASSLRGETGPYNEQFF.

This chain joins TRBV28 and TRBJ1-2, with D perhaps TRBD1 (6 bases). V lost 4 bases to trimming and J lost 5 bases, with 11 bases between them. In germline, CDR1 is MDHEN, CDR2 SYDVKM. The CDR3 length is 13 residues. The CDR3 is CASSSGVSYGYTF. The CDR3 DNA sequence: TGTGCCAGCAGTTCAGGGGTCTCTTATGGCTACACCTTC.

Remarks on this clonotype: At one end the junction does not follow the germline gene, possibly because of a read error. CDR3 sequence reads: CAGSTSSHEQYF. The CDR3 nucleotides are TGTGCCGGCAGTACTAGCTCCCACGAGCAGTACTTC. This sequence joins TRBV11-2 and TRBJ2-7; D is possibly TRBD2 (6 bases). Germline CDR1 reads SGHAT; CDR2 reads FQNNGV. The CDR3 runs to 12 residues.

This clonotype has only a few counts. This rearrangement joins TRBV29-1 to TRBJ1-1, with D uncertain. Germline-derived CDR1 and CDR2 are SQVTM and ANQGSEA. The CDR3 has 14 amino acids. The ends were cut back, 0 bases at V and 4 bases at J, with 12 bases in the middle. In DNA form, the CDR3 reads TGCAGCGTTGAAGAAGTGGGTGACGGCACTGAAGCTTTCTTT. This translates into CSVEEVGDGTEAFF.

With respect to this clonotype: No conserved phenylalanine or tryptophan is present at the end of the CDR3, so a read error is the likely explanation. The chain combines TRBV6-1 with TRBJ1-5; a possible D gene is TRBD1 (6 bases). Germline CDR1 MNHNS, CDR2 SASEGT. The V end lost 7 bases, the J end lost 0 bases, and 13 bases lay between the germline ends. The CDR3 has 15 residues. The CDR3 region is CASNRTADSNQPQHS. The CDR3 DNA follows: TGTGCCAGCAACCGGACAGCTGATAGCAATCAGCCCCAGCATTCT.

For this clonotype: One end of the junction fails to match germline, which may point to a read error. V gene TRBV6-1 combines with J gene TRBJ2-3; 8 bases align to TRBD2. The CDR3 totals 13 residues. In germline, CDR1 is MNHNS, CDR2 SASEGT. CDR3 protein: CASGGASIDTQYF. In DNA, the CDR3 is TGTGCATCGGGAGGGGCTAGCATAGATACGCAGTATTTT.

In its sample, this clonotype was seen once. The CDR3 region is CASSVGQPYGYTF. As DNA, the CDR3 is TGTGCCAGCAGCGTCGGACAGCCCTATGGCTACACCTTC. This sequence joins TRBV5-4 and TRBJ1-2, with a tentative D call TRBD1 (6 bases). This CDR3 comprises 13 residues. Trimming stripped 4 bases from V and 4 bases from J, with 11 bases between. Germline CDR1 reads SGHNT; CDR2 reads YYREEE (reference sequence).

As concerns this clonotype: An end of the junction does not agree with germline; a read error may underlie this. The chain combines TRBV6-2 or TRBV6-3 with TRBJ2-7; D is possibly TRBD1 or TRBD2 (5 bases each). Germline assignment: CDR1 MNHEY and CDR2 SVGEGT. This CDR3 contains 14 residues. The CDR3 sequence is CASSYVGALYGQYF. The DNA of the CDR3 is TGTGCCAGCAGTTACGTCGGGGCTCTCTACGGGCAGTACTTC.

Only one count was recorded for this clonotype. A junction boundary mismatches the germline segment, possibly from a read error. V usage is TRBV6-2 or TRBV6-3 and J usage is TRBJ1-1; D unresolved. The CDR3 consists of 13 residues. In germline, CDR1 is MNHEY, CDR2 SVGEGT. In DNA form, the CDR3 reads TGTGGCAGCAGTTATGAGGGTTACACTGAAGCTTTCTTT. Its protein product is CGSSYEGYTEAFF.

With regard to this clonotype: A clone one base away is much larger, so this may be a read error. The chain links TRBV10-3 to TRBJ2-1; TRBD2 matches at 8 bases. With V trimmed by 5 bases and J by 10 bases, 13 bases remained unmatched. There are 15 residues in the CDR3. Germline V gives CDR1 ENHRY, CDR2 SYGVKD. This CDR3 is CAISIGLSGGSEQFF. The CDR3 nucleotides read TGTGCCATCAGTATTGGACTATCGGGGGGGTCGGAGCAGTTCTTC.

Here the CDR3 reads CASSLGGTYTGELFF. Here the CDR3 DNA reads TGTGCCAGCAGCTTAGGGGGGACTTACACCGGGGAGCTGTTTTTT. The rearrangement links TRBV7-9 to TRBJ2-2, with D possibly being TRBD2 (6 bases). Per germline, CDR1 SEHNR and CDR2 FQNEAQ (reference sequence). V lost 1 base to trimming and J lost 3 bases, with 9 bases between them. This CDR3 spans 15 amino acids.

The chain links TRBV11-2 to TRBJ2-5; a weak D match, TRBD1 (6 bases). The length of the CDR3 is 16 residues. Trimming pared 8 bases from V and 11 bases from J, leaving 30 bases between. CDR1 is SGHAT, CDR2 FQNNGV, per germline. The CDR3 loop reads CASGPLTGSSYNEQYF. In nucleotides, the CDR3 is TGTGCCAGCGGCCCATTGACAGGAAGCTCCTACAATGAGCAGTACTTC.